The rows below give T cell receptor beta chains drawn from one sample of a study of blood T cell repertoires in COVID-19. The repertoire was sequenced with immunoSEQ multiplex PCR; TCRdb's copy has only in-frame clones and lacks some. The data contain about 240,000 clones, about 85% of them singletons. The material sequenced was peripheral blood. The receptors here all came from a man aged 25 to 45 who had recovered from COVID-19. Each CDR3 is given with its conserved first and last residue. A D gene is named only where the DNA matches it firmly. The listing skips clone size in some rows; elsewhere it reads once, few, many or a size class.

j_gene: TRBJ2-1
abundance: -
v_gene: TRBV20-1
d_gene: -
CDR3nt: TGCAGTGCTAGTTACCGGGAGCAGTTCTTC
CDR3aa: CSASYREQFF

j_gene: TRBJ2-5
abundance: -
v_gene: TRBV11-1
d_gene: -
CDR3nt: TGTGCCAGCAGCTTCTCAGTAAATCAAGAGACCCAGTACTTC
CDR3aa: CASSFSVNQETQYF

j_gene: TRBJ2-1
abundance: -
v_gene: TRBV5-1
d_gene: TRBD2
CDR3nt: TGCGCCAGCAGTCCCGGGGGGGCCCCCTACAATGAGCAGTTCTTC
CDR3aa: CASSPGGAPYNEQFF

j_gene: TRBJ2-2
abundance: -
v_gene: TRBV19
d_gene: TRBD1
CDR3nt: TGTGCCAGTACCGGGACAGGGGTGATCACCGGGGAGCTGTTTTTT
CDR3aa: CASTGTGVITGELFF

j_gene: TRBJ2-3
abundance: -
v_gene: TRBV6-5
d_gene: TRBD2
CDR3nt: TGTGCCAGCAGTAAACTAGCGGGGCTCACAGATACGCAGTATTTT
CDR3aa: CASSKLAGLTDTQYF

j_gene: TRBJ1-6
abundance: few
v_gene: TRBV19
d_gene: -
CDR3nt: TGTGCCAGTAGTATTAATAGTCTGTTACGGAATTCACCCCTCCACTTT
CDR3aa: CASSINSLLRNSPLHF

j_gene: TRBJ1-1
abundance: -
v_gene: TRBV10-2
d_gene: -
CDR3nt: TGCGCCAGCAGCCTATTAAGGGAGACTTTCTTT
CDR3aa: CASSLLRETFF

j_gene: TRBJ1-3
abundance: once
v_gene: TRBV5-3
d_gene: -
CDR3nt: TGTGCCAGAAGCTTGAACGGGTCGAATGGAAACACCATATATTTT
CDR3aa: CARSLNGSNGNTIYF

j_gene: TRBJ2-1
abundance: -
v_gene: TRBV7-2
d_gene: TRBD2
CDR3nt: TGTGCCAGCAGCTTAGCGGAGACTAGCGGGGTTGTATTAGGGCAGTTCTTC
CDR3aa: CASSLAETSGVVLGQFF

j_gene: TRBJ2-7
abundance: -
v_gene: TRBV4-1
d_gene: -
CDR3nt: TGCGCCAGCAGCCTCGAGGGGGGGGACTCCTACGAGCAGTACTTC
CDR3aa: CASSLEGGDSYEQYF

j_gene: TRBJ1-2
abundance: -
v_gene: TRBV27
d_gene: -
CDR3nt: TGTGCCAGCAGTTTATTGGGGGGATCTAACTATGGCTACACCTTC
CDR3aa: CASSLLGGSNYGYTF

j_gene: TRBJ1-6
abundance: -
v_gene: TRBV3-1/TRBV3-2
d_gene: TRBD1
CDR3nt: TGTGCCAGCAGCTGGACAGGGAATTCACCCCTCCACTTT
CDR3aa: CASSWTGNSPLHF

j_gene: TRBJ2-7
abundance: -
v_gene: TRBV6-5
d_gene: TRBD2
CDR3nt: TGTGCCAGTCTAGCGGGGGGGTACGAGCAGTACTTC
CDR3aa: CASLAGGYEQYF

j_gene: TRBJ1-2
abundance: -
v_gene: TRBV5-1
d_gene: -
CDR3nt: TGCGCCAGCAGCTTTTCAGGGGTGGGTGGCTACACCTTC
CDR3aa: CASSFSGVGGYTF

j_gene: TRBJ1-2
abundance: -
v_gene: TRBV28
d_gene: TRBD1
CDR3nt: TGTGCCAGCTTCGTTCTTGGGCAGGGGGCCGCACTAAACTATGGCTACACCTTC
CDR3aa: CASFVLGQGAALNYGYTF

j_gene: TRBJ2-5
abundance: -
v_gene: TRBV24-1
d_gene: -
CDR3nt: TGTGCCACCAGCCAGGGGTCTCAAGAGACCCAGTACTTC
CDR3aa: CATSQGSQETQYF

j_gene: TRBJ2-1
abundance: many
v_gene: TRBV5-4
d_gene: -
CDR3nt: TGTGCCAGCAGCTTCAGGTCCTATATCTACAATGAGCAGTTCTTC
CDR3aa: CASSFRSYIYNEQFF

j_gene: TRBJ2-2
abundance: -
v_gene: TRBV5-1
d_gene: -
CDR3nt: TGCGCCAGCAGCTTGGGGGCGGCAGCGGTGAACACCGGGGAGCTGTTTTTT
CDR3aa: CASSLGAAAVNTGELFF

j_gene: TRBJ2-5
abundance: -
v_gene: TRBV7-3
d_gene: TRBD1
CDR3nt: TGTGCCAGCAGCCCGACAGGGGTCCAAGAGACCCAGTACTTC
CDR3aa: CASSPTGVQETQYF

j_gene: TRBJ1-1
abundance: once
v_gene: TRBV6-5
d_gene: TRBD1
CDR3nt: TGTGCCGCCGGGGACAGGCAAACACCTGAAGCTTTCTTT
CDR3aa: CAAGDRQTPEAFF

j_gene: TRBJ2-1
abundance: -
v_gene: TRBV5-4
d_gene: -
CDR3nt: TGTGCCAGCAGCCAGGGGAGCAGCTCCTACAATGAGCAGTTCTTC
CDR3aa: CASSQGSSSYNEQFF

j_gene: TRBJ2-7
abundance: -
v_gene: TRBV5-1
d_gene: -
CDR3nt: TGCGCCAGCAGCTTGGACTATTACGAGCAGTACTTC
CDR3aa: CASSLDYYEQYF

j_gene: TRBJ1-2
abundance: -
v_gene: TRBV12-3/TRBV12-4
d_gene: -
CDR3nt: TGTGCCAGCAAAGGGGCGTCTGGCTACACCTTC
CDR3aa: CASKGASGYTF

j_gene: TRBJ2-4
abundance: -
v_gene: TRBV21-1
d_gene: -
CDR3nt: TGTGCCAGCACCCCGCTCAGGGACAGGGACCAAGTACGGTACTTC
CDR3aa: CASTPLRDRDQVRYF

j_gene: TRBJ2-2
abundance: -
v_gene: TRBV28
d_gene: TRBD1
CDR3nt: TGTGCCAGCAGTCCAGGACAGGGGGCAATCACCGGGGAGCTGTTTTTT
CDR3aa: CASSPGQGAITGELFF

j_gene: TRBJ1-2
abundance: -
v_gene: TRBV19
d_gene: -
CDR3nt: TGTGCCAGTAGTATGGAGGCAGGGGCTCGTGGCTACACCTTC
CDR3aa: CASSMEAGARGYTF

j_gene: TRBJ1-1
abundance: -
v_gene: TRBV7-8
d_gene: -
CDR3nt: TGTGCCAGCAGCCTGGACAGCGGGACTGCTGAAGCTTTCTTT
CDR3aa: CASSLDSGTAEAFF

j_gene: TRBJ1-3
abundance: -
v_gene: TRBV5-1
d_gene: -
CDR3nt: TGCGCCAGCAGCTTATCAGGGCTCGGAAACACCATATATTTT
CDR3aa: CASSLSGLGNTIYF

j_gene: TRBJ1-2
abundance: few
v_gene: TRBV5-5
d_gene: -
CDR3nt: TGTGCCAGCAGCTTTCGGGGATCAAACTATGGCTACACCTTC
CDR3aa: CASSFRGSNYGYTF

j_gene: TRBJ2-6
abundance: -
v_gene: TRBV6-6
d_gene: -
CDR3nt: TGTGCCAGCAGTCGACAGGTCTCGGCTGGGGCCAACGTCCTGACTTTC
CDR3aa: CASSRQVSAGANVLTF

j_gene: TRBJ1-3
abundance: once
v_gene: TRBV24-1
d_gene: TRBD1
CDR3nt: TGTGCCACCAGTGATTTTCGTCAGGGGGTAAACACCATATATTTT
CDR3aa: CATSDFRQGVNTIYF

j_gene: TRBJ1-6
abundance: -
v_gene: TRBV6-5
d_gene: -
CDR3nt: TGTGCCAGCTCAGAGCAGGGCCCACCCCTCCACTTT
CDR3aa: CASSEQGPPLHF

j_gene: TRBJ2-3
abundance: -
v_gene: TRBV3-1/TRBV3-2
d_gene: -
CDR3nt: TGTGCCAGCAGCCAGGACTGGACGGGATGGCAGTATTTT
CDR3aa: CASSQDWTGWQYF

j_gene: TRBJ1-2
abundance: -
v_gene: TRBV28
d_gene: -
CDR3nt: TGTGCCAGCAGTTTTGACAGCTATGGCTACACCTTC
CDR3aa: CASSFDSYGYTF

j_gene: TRBJ2-3
abundance: -
v_gene: TRBV11-3
d_gene: TRBD2
CDR3nt: TGTGCCAGCAGCCTCAACAGCGGGGGTAGCACAGATACGCAGTATTTT
CDR3aa: CASSLNSGGSTDTQYF

j_gene: TRBJ1-2
abundance: few
v_gene: TRBV7-9
d_gene: -
CDR3nt: TGTGCCAGCAGCTTAACAGTTGGGAACTATGGCTACACCTTC
CDR3aa: CASSLTVGNYGYTF

j_gene: TRBJ2-2
abundance: -
v_gene: TRBV2
d_gene: TRBD1
CDR3nt: TGTGCCAGCAGGGACCGGACAGGGACCCCCGGGGAGCTGTTTTTT
CDR3aa: CASRDRTGTPGELFF

j_gene: TRBJ2-3
abundance: -
v_gene: TRBV7-3
d_gene: -
CDR3nt: TGTGCCAGCAGCTTGGCCTCGGGGTGGGGCACAGATACGCAGTATTTT
CDR3aa: CASSLASGWGTDTQYF

j_gene: TRBJ2-5
abundance: -
v_gene: TRBV6-5
d_gene: -
CDR3nt: TGTGCCAGCAGTTACTCGTCGCGGCAAGAGACCCAGTACTTC
CDR3aa: CASSYSSRQETQYF

j_gene: TRBJ2-2
abundance: -
v_gene: TRBV6-5
d_gene: TRBD2
CDR3nt: TGTGCCGCTTTAGCGGGGGCCGGCAACACCGGGGAGCTGTTTTTT
CDR3aa: CAALAGAGNTGELFF

j_gene: TRBJ1-1
abundance: once
v_gene: TRBV19
d_gene: -
CDR3nt: TGTGCCAGTAGTTTCACCGGGATAGCAGAAGCTTTCTTT
CDR3aa: CASSFTGIAEAFF

j_gene: TRBJ2-1
abundance: -
v_gene: TRBV20-1
d_gene: TRBD2
CDR3nt: TGCAGTGCTAGTGGCGGGACTAGCGGGGGGGGGAACAATGAGCAGTTCTTC
CDR3aa: CSASGGTSGGGNNEQFF

j_gene: TRBJ2-2
abundance: -
v_gene: TRBV7-6
d_gene: -
CDR3nt: TGTGCCAGCAGCCACCAAGGACAGCAGGGCACCGGGGAGCTGTTTTTT
CDR3aa: CASSHQGQQGTGELFF

j_gene: TRBJ1-1
abundance: -
v_gene: TRBV6-2/TRBV6-3
d_gene: TRBD1
CDR3nt: TGTGCCAGCAGTCCCCGGGACAGTATCACTGAAGCTTTCTTT
CDR3aa: CASSPRDSITEAFF

j_gene: TRBJ1-5
abundance: -
v_gene: TRBV12-3/TRBV12-4
d_gene: -
CDR3nt: TGTGCCAGCAGTTTAAGCGGCAATCAGCCCCAGCATTTT
CDR3aa: CASSLSGNQPQHF

j_gene: TRBJ2-2
abundance: once
v_gene: TRBV10-1
d_gene: -
CDR3nt: TGCGCCAGCAGAGACAGTGCGAACACCGGGGAGCTGTTTTTT
CDR3aa: CASRDSANTGELFF

j_gene: TRBJ2-7
abundance: -
v_gene: TRBV6-1
d_gene: -
CDR3nt: TGTGCCAGCAGTGACGCAGGGATCTACGAGCAGTACTTC
CDR3aa: CASSDAGIYEQYF

j_gene: TRBJ1-5
abundance: -
v_gene: TRBV6-6
d_gene: -
CDR3nt: TGTGCCAGCCAACTCGGGGGGATACAGCCCCAGCATTTT
CDR3aa: CASQLGGIQPQHF

j_gene: TRBJ1-2
abundance: -
v_gene: TRBV11-2
d_gene: -
CDR3nt: TGTGCCAGCAGCTCATTCCCACGTCAGACTAACTATGGCTACACCTTC
CDR3aa: CASSSFPRQTNYGYTF

j_gene: TRBJ1-5
abundance: -
v_gene: TRBV11-2
d_gene: -
CDR3nt: TGTGCCAGCAGCTTATCGCCTGGGGGGGACTCCCAGCATTTT
CDR3aa: CASSLSPGGDSQHF

j_gene: TRBJ1-3
abundance: -
v_gene: TRBV12-5
d_gene: -
CDR3nt: TGTGCTAGGGGTTGCCCTCCGCATGCGATTGGAAACACCATATATTTT
CDR3aa: CARGCPPHAIGNTIYF

j_gene: TRBJ2-5
abundance: -
v_gene: TRBV25-1
d_gene: TRBD2
CDR3nt: TGTGCCAGCAGTGAACGCACTAGCGGGGTTGAGACCCAGTACTTC
CDR3aa: CASSERTSGVETQYF

j_gene: TRBJ1-6
abundance: -
v_gene: TRBV7-2
d_gene: TRBD1
CDR3nt: TGTGCCAGCAGCTTAGAACTAGGAGGGACAGGTCCCGAAGGGATCCACTTT
CDR3aa: CASSLELGGTGPEGIHF

j_gene: TRBJ2-3
abundance: -
v_gene: TRBV29-1
d_gene: -
CDR3nt: TGCAGCGTTGAGCGCGGCACGACAGATACGCAGTATTTT
CDR3aa: CSVERGTTDTQYF